One sample yielded the 27 T cell receptor beta chains listed below, sequenced in a study of cytomegalovirus exposure and HLA in healthy donors. PCR was performed using 60 Vbeta and 13 Jbeta primers. This table comes from immunoSEQ multiplex PCR, and its TCRdb copy is limited to in-frame clones, with some not included. Of just over 80,000 clones in the sample, about 79% were seen once. Material: PBMCs. Source of these receptors: a man between 18 and 29 years old in good health and CMV-seropositive.

V usage is TRBV10-1 and J usage is TRBJ2-1; no reliable D call. The germline V and J ends were trimmed by 6 bases and 5 bases, with 20 bases remaining between them. Germline V gene lookup returns CDR1 WNHNN and CDR2 SYGVQD (reference sequence). The CDR3 is made up of 16 amino acids. In DNA, the CDR3 is TGCGCCAGCAGCCGCTTAGATTCTGCCCCCCACAATGAGCAGTTCTTC. It codes for CASSRLDSAPHNEQFF.

The V gene is TRBV27, the J gene TRBJ2-1; possibly TRBD2 for D (6 bases). The CDR3 has 14 residues. Trimming left V 7 bases short and J 6 bases short, with 16 bases between. The germline V gene has CDR1 MNHEY and CDR2 SMNVEV (reference sequence). The CDR3 bases are TGTGCCAGCAAATTAGGAGGGAGTGGCAATGAGCAGTTCTTC. Residues: CASKLGGSGNEQFF.

This clone was seen a few times. The chain couples TRBV10-3 to TRBJ2-2; 12 bases line up with TRBD2. CDR1 ENHRY and CDR2 SYGVKD come from the germline V gene. This CDR3 region has 14 residues. V gave up 10 bases and J gave up 4 bases; unmatched junction bases: 4. DNA for the CDR3: TGTGCCAGCACGGGACTAGCGGGCACCGGGGAGCTGTTTTTT. It translates to CASTGLAGTGELFF.

V gene TRBV28 combines with J gene TRBJ1-2; TRBD1 matches at 8 bases. Germline lookup yields CDR1 MDHEN and CDR2 SYDVKM. CDR3 length: 13 residues. After removal of 11 bases from V and 2 bases from J, the junction contained 7 bases not matched to a gene. The CDR3 loop is CAAKRQGNYGYTF. The CDR3 coding sequence is TGTGCCGCGAAGAGACAGGGGAACTATGGCTACACCTTC.

The V gene is TRBV5-6, the J gene TRBJ1-1; possible D gene TRBD1, 5 bases. CDR1 is SGHDT, CDR2 YYEEEE, per germline. Trimming left V 3 bases short and J 5 bases short, with 17 bases between. CDR3 length: 15 residues. CDR3 region: CASSWLGGEETEAFF. DNA for the CDR3: TGTGCCAGCAGCTGGCTGGGGGGGGAGGAAACTGAAGCTTTCTTT.

The chain is built from TRBV14 and TRBJ2-1; TRBD1 matches 11 bases. J lost 8 bases, V lost 5 bases, and 2 bases had no gene match. Germline assignment: CDR1 SGHDN and CDR2 FVKESK. The CDR3 has 13 amino acids. Here the CDR3 DNA reads TGTGCCAGCAGCGGACAGGGGGCCGATGAGCAGTTCTTC. Translated: CASSGQGADEQFF.

In regard to this clone: This sample also contains other DNA sequences that code for the same CDR3. V gene TRBV6-5 combines with J gene TRBJ2-7, with 7 bases lining up with TRBD1. The CDR3 has 15 residues. Per germline, CDR1 MNHEY and CDR2 SVGAGI. With V trimmed by 0 bases and J by 1 base, 3 bases remained unmatched. The CDR3 nucleotides are TGTGCCAGCAGTTACTCGAGGGACAGATCCTACGAGCAGTACTTC. It yields the protein CASSYSRDRSYEQYF.

CDR3 nucleotide sequence: TGTGCCAGCAGCTTCGATCCGGGACTAGCGGGAGGGCCAGTCGAGCAGTACTTC. Protein sequence: CASSFDPGLAGGPVEQYF. This rearrangement joins TRBV13 to TRBJ2-7; 16 bases fit TRBD2. This CDR3 comprises 18 residues. The V and J ends lost 3 bases and 6 bases, in that order; junction bases with no gene match: 11. In germline, CDR1 is PRHDT, CDR2 FYEKMQ (reference sequence).

This clone has a handful of counts. The V call is TRBV15, the J call TRBJ1-2; 9 nucleotides match TRBD1. V gave up 3 bases and J gave up 4 bases; unmatched junction bases: 9. The V gene's germline CDR1 is LNHNV and CDR2 YYDKDF (reference sequence). The CDR3 runs to 16 residues. The CDR3 nucleotides are TGTGCCACCAGCAGGGACAGGGGCAGGGTTGGCTATGGCTACACCTTC. Protein: CATSRDRGRVGYGYTF.

This clone came up once. This chain links TRBV9 with TRBJ2-5, with a tentative D call TRBD2 (6 bases). Trimming cost V 0 bases and J 5 bases, with 11 bases left between them. The length of the CDR3 is 14 residues. Germline CDR1 SGDLS, CDR2 YYNGEE. The CDR3 DNA sequence: TGTGCCAGCAGCGTAGCCGGGGGAGACGAGACCCAGTACTTC. As protein: CASSVAGGDETQYF. Variable domain in full (rest from reference TRBV9 and TRBJ2-5): DSGVTQTPKHLITATGQRVTLRCSPRSGDLSVYWYQQSLDQGLQFLIQYYNGEERAKGNILERFSAQQFPDLHSELNLSSLELGDSALYFCASSVAGGDETQYFGPGTRLLVL.

A single count supports this clone. The chain links TRBV13 to TRBJ2-1, with 7 bases aligning to TRBD2. The CDR3 totals 15 residues. Germline V gene data show CDR1 as PRHDT and CDR2 as FYEKMQ (reference sequence). The V segment lost 4 bases and the J segment 0 bases; nucleotides outside the gene matches: 3. Here the CDR3 reads CASSSLAVSYNEQFF. CDR3 sequence (DNA): TGTGCCAGCAGCTCTCTAGCGGTCTCCTACAATGAGCAGTTCTTC.

CDR3 bases: TGCAGCGTTGAAGTCAGTAATGGCTACACCTTC. Protein: CSVEVSNGYTF. The chain uses TRBV29-1 and TRBJ1-2; D not certain. V was clipped by 1 base and J by 6 bases, with 6 bases between them. CDR1 is SQVTM and CDR2 is ANQGSEA in the germline V gene. This CDR3 is 11 amino acids long.

The chain is built from TRBV2 and TRBJ2-5; 7 bases line up with TRBD2. Trimming took 6 bases from V and 4 from J; bases not matched to a gene: 8. Germline-derived CDR1 and CDR2 are SNHLY and FYNNEI. This CDR3 is 14 amino acids long. The CDR3 loop reads CASSLTSYLETQYF. DNA for the CDR3: TGTGCCAGCAGCCTGACTAGCTACCTAGAGACCCAGTACTTC.

The J gene is TRBJ2-7, the V gene TRBV27; D may be TRBD1 (6 bases). The CDR3 covers 12 residues. V dropped 2 bases and J dropped 5 bases, with 7 bases sitting between them. Germline values: CDR1 MNHEY, CDR2 SMNVEV (reference sequence). CDR3 sequence (DNA): TGTGCCAGCAGTTTAACAGGGAACGAGCAGTACTTC. It translates to CASSLTGNEQYF.

This clone has more than one count but fewer than ten. This specimen includes other DNA sequences encoding the same CDR3. The chain uses TRBV4-1 and TRBJ2-7, with TRBD1 identical over 7 bases. CDR1 and CDR2 from the germline V gene are MGHRA and YSYEKL. CDR3 length: 15 residues. V trimming: 0 bases; J trimming: 2 bases; junction bases outside the gene matches: 4. CDR3: CASSQEGTGAYEQYF. In DNA, the CDR3 is TGCGCCAGCAGCCAAGAAGGAACAGGGGCCTACGAGCAGTACTTC.

The chain joins TRBV4-1 to TRBJ1-2; weak D call: TRBD1 (6 bases). With 6 bases removed from V and 0 bases from J, the gap between germline ends came to 17 bases. Germline V gene sequence: CDR1 MGHRA, CDR2 YSYEKL. The CDR3 is 16 residues long. The CDR3 nucleotides read TGCGCCAGCAGTCACGAGGCAGGGGCATCTAACTATGGCTACACCTTC. Its translation: CASSHEAGASNYGYTF.

V and J are TRBV5-8 and TRBJ1-1, with a possible D match to TRBD1 (6 bases). V was pared by 3 bases and J by 5 bases, with 20 bases between. Per germline, CDR1 SGHTS and CDR2 YDEGEE. CDR3 size: 16 residues. CDR3 nucleotides: TGTGCCAGCAGCTCCAGGGAGGGGGGCCTTGGAACTGAAGCTTTCTTT. It translates to CASSSREGGLGTEAFF.

The chain combines TRBV28 with TRBJ2-2; 14 bases line up with TRBD2. Losses at the gene ends were 6 bases for V and 15 bases for J; bases not matched to a gene: 9. CDR1 MDHEN and CDR2 SYDVKM come from the germline V gene. The CDR3 totals 14 residues. The CDR3 loop reads CASSMTSGRGGVFF. In nucleotides, the CDR3 is TGTGCCAGCAGCATGACTAGCGGGAGGGGCGGGGTGTTTTTT.

This rearrangement joins TRBV19 to TRBJ1-3, with a tentative D call TRBD1 (5 bases). Germline CDR1 is LNHDA and CDR2 is SQIVND (reference sequence). V shed 5 bases and J shed 9 bases, with 14 bases lying between them. The CDR3 spans 13 residues. The CDR3 region is CASSLGTRSTIYF. The CDR3 nucleotides read TGTGCCAGTAGTCTCGGGACTCGGAGCACCATATATTTT.

The chain carries TRBV27 and TRBJ1-1; 9 nucleotides match TRBD1. From germline, CDR1 is MNHEY and CDR2 SMNVEV (reference sequence). V lost 6 bases to trimming and J lost 4 bases; unmatched junction nucleotides: 6. The CDR3 totals 14 residues. The chain's CDR3 is CASSTGTGTTEAFF. The CDR3, as DNA: TGTGCCAGCAGCACTGGGACAGGGACCACTGAAGCTTTCTTT.

J is TRBJ2-1 and V is TRBV10-1; TRBD2 matches 7 bases. The J segment lost 13 bases and the V segment lost 1 base, leaving 4 bases of the junction unmatched. CDR3 length: 12 amino acids. Per germline, CDR1 WNHNN and CDR2 SYGVQD (reference sequence). CDR3 protein: CASSEYKRGQFF. For the CDR3, the DNA is TGCGCCAGCAGTGAGTACAAGCGGGGTCAGTTCTTC.

The DNA for the CDR3 is TGTGCCAGCACAGGCTTCTATGGCTACACCTTC. This codes for CASTGFYGYTF. V is TRBV28 and J is TRBJ1-2; D unclear. Trimming left V 7 bases short and J 4 bases short, with 7 bases between. Germline CDR1 reads MDHEN; CDR2 reads SYDVKM. The CDR3 runs to 11 residues.

The chain recombines TRBV9 with TRBJ2-2, with D possibly TRBD2 on 6 matching bases. In germline, CDR1 is SGDLS, CDR2 YYNGEE. Trimming shortened V by 0 bases and J by 3 bases, and 9 bases separated the two germline ends. CDR3 length: 15 amino acids. As DNA, the CDR3 is TGTGCCAGCAGCGTAGCCGGGAGTGACACCGGGGAGCTGTTTTTT. Its protein is CASSVAGSDTGELFF. The whole variable domain, remainder taken from reference TRBV9 and TRBJ2-2, is DSGVTQTPKHLITATGQRVTLRCSPRSGDLSVYWYQQSLDQGLQFLIQYYNGEERAKGNILERFSAQQFPDLHSELNLSSLELGDSALYFCASSVAGSDTGELFFGEGSRLTVL.

This sequence joins TRBV5-1 and TRBJ1-2, with no clear D. Trimming removed 2 bases from V and 5 bases from J, with 10 bases in between. The CDR3 runs 13 residues. Germline V gene data show CDR1 as SGHRS and CDR2 as YFSETQ. The CDR3 bases are TGCGCCAGCAGCTTTATCGCGGGGTATGGCTACACCTTC. Protein product: CASSFIAGYGYTF.

This sequence joins TRBV6-5 and TRBJ2-7, with 7 positions matching TRBD2. V lost 0 bases, J lost 2 bases, and 1 base stayed unmatched. This CDR3 has 14 amino acids. The germline gives CDR1 MNHEY, CDR2 SVGAGI. The chain's CDR3 is CASSYSGGTYEQYF. In DNA, the CDR3 is TGTGCCAGCAGTTACTCCGGGGGGACCTACGAGCAGTACTTC.

The chain combines TRBV5-1 with TRBJ1-1, with D possibly being TRBD1 (5 bases). CDR1 is SGHRS and CDR2 is YFSETQ in the germline V gene. CDR3 length equals 14 residues. The V end lost 2 bases, the J end lost 1 base, and 9 bases lay between the germline ends. CDR3 DNA sequence: TGCGCCAGCAGCTTAGGGGCGAAGAACACTGAAGCTTTCTTT. This codes for CASSLGAKNTEAFF.

The chain recombines TRBV4-2 with TRBJ1-1; possible D gene TRBD1, 6 bases. Germline assignment: CDR1 LGHNA and CDR2 YNFKEQ. The ends were cut back, 0 bases at V and 0 bases at J, with 11 bases in the middle. CDR3 length: 16 amino acids. The CDR3 DNA follows: TGTGCCAGCAGCCAAGATGTAACAGGGATGAACACTGAAGCTTTCTTT. Its protein is CASSQDVTGMNTEAFF.